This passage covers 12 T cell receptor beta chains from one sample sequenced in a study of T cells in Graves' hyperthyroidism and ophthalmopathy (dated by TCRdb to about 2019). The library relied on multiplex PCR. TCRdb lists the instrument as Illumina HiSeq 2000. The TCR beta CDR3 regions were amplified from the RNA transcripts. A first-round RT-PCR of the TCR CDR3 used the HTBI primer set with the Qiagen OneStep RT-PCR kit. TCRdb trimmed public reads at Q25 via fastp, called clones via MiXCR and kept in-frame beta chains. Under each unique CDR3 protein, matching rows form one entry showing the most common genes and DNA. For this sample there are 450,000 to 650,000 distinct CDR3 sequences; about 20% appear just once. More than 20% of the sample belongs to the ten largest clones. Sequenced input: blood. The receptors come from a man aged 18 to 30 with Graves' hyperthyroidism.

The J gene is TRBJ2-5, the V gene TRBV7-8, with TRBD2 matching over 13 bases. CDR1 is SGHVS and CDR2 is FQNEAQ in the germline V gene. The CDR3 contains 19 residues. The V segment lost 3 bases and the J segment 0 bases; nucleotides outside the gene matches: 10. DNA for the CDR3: TGTGCCAGCAGCTTTATCCCCCCAGGACTAGCGGGGGACCAAGAGACCCAGTACTTC. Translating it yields CASSFIPPGLAGDQETQYF.

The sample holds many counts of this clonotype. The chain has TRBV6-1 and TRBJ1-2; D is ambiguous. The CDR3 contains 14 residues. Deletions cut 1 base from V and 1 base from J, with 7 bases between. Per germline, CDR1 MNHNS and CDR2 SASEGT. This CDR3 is CASSEDRLNYGYTF. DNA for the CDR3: TGTGCCAGCAGTGAAGACAGACTTAACTATGGCTACACCTTC.

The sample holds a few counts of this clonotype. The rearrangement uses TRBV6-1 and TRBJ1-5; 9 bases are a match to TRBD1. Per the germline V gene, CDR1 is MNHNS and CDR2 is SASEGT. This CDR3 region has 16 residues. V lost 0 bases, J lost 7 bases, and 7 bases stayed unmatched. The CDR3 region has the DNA TGTGCCAGCAGTGAAGCGCCAGGGACAGGGTGGCAGCCCCAGCATTTT. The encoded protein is CASSEAPGTGWQPQHF.

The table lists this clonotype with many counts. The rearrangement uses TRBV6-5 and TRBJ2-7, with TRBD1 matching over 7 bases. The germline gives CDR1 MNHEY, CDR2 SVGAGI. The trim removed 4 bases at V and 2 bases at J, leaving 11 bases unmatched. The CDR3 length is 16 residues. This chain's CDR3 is CASSSPITGAAYEQYF. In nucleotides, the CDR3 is TGTGCCAGCAGTTCCCCGATCACAGGGGCGGCCTACGAGCAGTACTTC.

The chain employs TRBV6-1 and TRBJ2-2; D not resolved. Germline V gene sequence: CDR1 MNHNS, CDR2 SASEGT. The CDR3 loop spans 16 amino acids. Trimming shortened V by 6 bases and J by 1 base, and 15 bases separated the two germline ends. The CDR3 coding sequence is TGTGCCAGCAGACAATTCGGACGGATGAACACCGGGGAGCTGTTTTTT. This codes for CASRQFGRMNTGELFF.

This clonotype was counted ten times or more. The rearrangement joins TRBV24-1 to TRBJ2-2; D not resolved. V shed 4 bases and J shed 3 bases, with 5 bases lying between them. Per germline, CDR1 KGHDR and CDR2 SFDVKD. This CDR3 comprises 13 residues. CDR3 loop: CATSDPDTGELFF. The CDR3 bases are TGTGCCACCAGTGACCCCGACACCGGGGAGCTGTTTTTT.

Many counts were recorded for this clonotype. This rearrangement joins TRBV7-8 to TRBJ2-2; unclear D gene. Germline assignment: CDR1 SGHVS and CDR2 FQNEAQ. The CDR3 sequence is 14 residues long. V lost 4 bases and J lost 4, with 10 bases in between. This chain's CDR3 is CASSSGSATGELFF. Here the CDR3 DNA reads TGTGCCAGCAGCTCCGGGTCGGCCACCGGGGAGCTGTTTTTT.

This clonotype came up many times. CDR3 sequence reads: CAWTASSLQETQYF. In DNA, the CDR3 is TGTGCCTGGACCGCCTCGTCCTTACAAGAGACCCAGTACTTC. The V call is TRBV30, the J call TRBJ2-5; D remains unclear. Trimming pared 4 bases from V and 2 bases from J, leaving 14 bases between. The CDR3 spans 14 residues. Germline CDR1 GTSNPN, CDR2 SVGIG (reference sequence).

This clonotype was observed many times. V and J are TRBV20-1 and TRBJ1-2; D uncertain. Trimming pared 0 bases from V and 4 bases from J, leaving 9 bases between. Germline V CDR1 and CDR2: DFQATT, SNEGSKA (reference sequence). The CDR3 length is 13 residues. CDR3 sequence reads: CSARDSRVYGYTF. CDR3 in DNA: TGCAGTGCTAGAGATTCCCGCGTCTATGGCTACACCTTC.

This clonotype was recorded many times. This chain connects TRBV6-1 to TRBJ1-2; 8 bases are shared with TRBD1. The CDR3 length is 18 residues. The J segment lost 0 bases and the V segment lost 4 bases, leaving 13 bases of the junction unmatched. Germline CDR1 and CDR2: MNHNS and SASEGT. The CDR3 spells CASSGEQGVLLANYGYTF. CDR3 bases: TGTGCCAGCAGTGGGGAACAGGGGGTGCTGCTCGCTAACTATGGCTACACCTTC.

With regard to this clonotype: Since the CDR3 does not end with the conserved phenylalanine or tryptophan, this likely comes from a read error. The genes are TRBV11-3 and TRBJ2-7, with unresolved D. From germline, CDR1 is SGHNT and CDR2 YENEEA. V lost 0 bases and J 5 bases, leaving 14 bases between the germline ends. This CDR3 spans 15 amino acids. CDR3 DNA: TGTGCCAGCAGCTTAGAGGCAGTAACGGTTGACGAGCAGTACCTC. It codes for CASSLEAVTVDEQYL.

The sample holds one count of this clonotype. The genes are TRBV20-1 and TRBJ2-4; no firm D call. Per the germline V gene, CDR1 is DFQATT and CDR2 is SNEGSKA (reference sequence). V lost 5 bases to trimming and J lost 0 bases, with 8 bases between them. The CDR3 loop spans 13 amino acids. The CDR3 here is CSAGSLAKNIQYF. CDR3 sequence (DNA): TGCAGTGCTGGGTCTCTAGCCAAAAACATTCAGTACTTC.